The rows below give T cell receptor beta chains drawn from one sample of a study of Ad26.COV2.S vaccination and SARS-CoV-2 variants. The data were produced by immunoSEQ multiplex PCR, yet TCRdb's version contains in-frame clones alone and is incomplete. Of about 350,000 clones in the sample, 85% are singletons; the top ten hold roughly 3.3%. Sequencing used peripheral blood, obtained in a trial of Ad26.COV2.S vaccine versus placebo. The receptors shown here come from a person between 18 and 59 years old who received the Ad26.COV2.S COVID-19 vaccine or a placebo. The CDR3 runs from the conserved cysteine through the conserved F or W.

TRBV11-2	TRBJ2-5	CASSSTGMSGETQYF
TRBV30	TRBJ1-3	CAWRHGGNTIYF
TRBV9	TRBJ2-1	CASSVGASGGYNEQFF
TRBV7-2	TRBJ2-7	CASSFGTGQYEQYF
TRBV23-1	TRBJ2-6	CASSQSGHHSGICSGANVLTF
TRBV5-6	TRBJ1-4	CASSWGDRGREKLFF
TRBV6-1	TRBJ2-7	CASSEGSRTEQYF
TRBV4-1	TRBJ2-7	CASSQIISGSDYEQYF
TRBV7-9	TRBJ2-5	CASSLWNLETQYF
TRBV19	TRBJ1-2	CASSTQVYGYTF
TRBV9	TRBJ2-2	CASRPRGTGELFF
TRBV5-1	TRBJ1-1	CASSLGTGGFTEAFF
TRBV7-9	TRBJ2-2	CASSSAWDTGELFF
TRBV18	TRBJ1-2	CASSPGDRARRGYTF
TRBV10-3	TRBJ1-6	CAISPGTVYNSPLHF
TRBV9	TRBJ2-1	CASSVLGIPNNEQFF
TRBV5-4	TRBJ2-1	CASSLDPSGSSYNEQFF
TRBV10-2	TRBJ2-7	CASSESSGISQVEQYF
TRBV11-3	TRBJ1-1	CASSLVANTEAFF
TRBV6-5	TRBJ2-7	CASSPFFRDAEQYF
TRBV19	TRBJ2-3	CASSLRLANTDTQYF
TRBV19	TRBJ1-5	CASTADREGNQPQHF